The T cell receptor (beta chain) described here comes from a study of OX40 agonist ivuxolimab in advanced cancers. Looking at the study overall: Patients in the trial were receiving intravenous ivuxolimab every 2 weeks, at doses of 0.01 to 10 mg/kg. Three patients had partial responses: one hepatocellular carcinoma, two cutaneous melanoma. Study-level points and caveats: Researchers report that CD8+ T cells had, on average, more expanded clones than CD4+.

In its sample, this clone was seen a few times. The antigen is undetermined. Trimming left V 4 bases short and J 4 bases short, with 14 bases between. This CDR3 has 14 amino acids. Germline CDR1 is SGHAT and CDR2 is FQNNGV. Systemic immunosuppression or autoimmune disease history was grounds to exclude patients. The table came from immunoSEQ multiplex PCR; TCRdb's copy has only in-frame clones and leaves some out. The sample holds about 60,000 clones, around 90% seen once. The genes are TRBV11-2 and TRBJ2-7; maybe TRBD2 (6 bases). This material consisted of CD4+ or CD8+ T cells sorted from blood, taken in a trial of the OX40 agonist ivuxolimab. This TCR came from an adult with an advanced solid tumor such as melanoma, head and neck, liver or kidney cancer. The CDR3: CASSSGTGFYEQYF. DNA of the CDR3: TGTGCCAGCAGCTCGGGGACTGGATTTTACGAGCAGTACTTC.